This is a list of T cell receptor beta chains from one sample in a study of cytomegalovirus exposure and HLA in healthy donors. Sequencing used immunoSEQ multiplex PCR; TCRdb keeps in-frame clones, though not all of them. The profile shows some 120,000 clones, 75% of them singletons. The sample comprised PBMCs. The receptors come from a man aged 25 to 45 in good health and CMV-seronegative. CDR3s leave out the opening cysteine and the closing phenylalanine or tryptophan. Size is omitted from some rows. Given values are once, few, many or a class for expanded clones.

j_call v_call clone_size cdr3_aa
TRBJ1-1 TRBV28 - ASSLLQKTAF
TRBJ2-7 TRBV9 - ASSEGGAGGAYEQY
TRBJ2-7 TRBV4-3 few ASSQENEYEQY
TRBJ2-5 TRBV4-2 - ASSQDLSGPQETQY
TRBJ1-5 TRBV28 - ASSRGTANQPQH
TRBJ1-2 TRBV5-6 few ASSQGYPYGYT
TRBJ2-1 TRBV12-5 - ASGVGASRGNEQF
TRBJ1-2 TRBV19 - ASSTTYRGNT
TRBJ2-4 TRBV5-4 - ASSPGQMAKNIQY
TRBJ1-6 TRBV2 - ASKRGNPSPLH
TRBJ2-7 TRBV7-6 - ASSLVAGKTYEQY
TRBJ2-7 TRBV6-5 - ASSYVLAASYEQY
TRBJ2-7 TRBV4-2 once ASSKTGDPSYEQY
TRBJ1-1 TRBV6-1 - ASTGTGSNTEAF
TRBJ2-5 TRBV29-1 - STGTGRGVWTQY
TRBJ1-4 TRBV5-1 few ASSLLRSEGEKLF
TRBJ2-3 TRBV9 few ASSVGAVGSAQY
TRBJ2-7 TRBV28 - ASRPPGLAIYEQY
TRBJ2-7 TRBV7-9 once ASSHPQGFASYEQY
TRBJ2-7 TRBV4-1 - ASSLSGSILYVEQY
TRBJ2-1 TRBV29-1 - SIAGFRDRIHNEQF
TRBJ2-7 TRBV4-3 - ASSQGSSGNSLPYEQY
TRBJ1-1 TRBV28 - ASSLPPAGLNTEAF
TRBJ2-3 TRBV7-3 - ASSLYGIEADTQY
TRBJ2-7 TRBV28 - ASSGQGHYEQY
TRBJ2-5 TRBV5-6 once ASTVGTGVSETQY
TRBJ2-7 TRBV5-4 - ASSSRTGRSSYEQY
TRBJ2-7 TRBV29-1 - SVLRGSYEQY
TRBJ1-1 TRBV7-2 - ASSPGGANTEAF
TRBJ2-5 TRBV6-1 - ASSEALTGLVVGETQY
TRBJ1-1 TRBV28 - ASSFVYTEAF
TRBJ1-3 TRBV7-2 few ASSLVGSGNTIY
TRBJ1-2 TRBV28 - ASRSPTGTGVSYGYT
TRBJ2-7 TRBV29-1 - SVIPEPGQLYEQY